The next 12 T cell receptor beta chains were all read from a single sample in a study of blood T cell repertoires in COVID-19. Assay: immunoSEQ multiplex PCR; the TCRdb copy retains only in-frame clones and omits some. The data contain approximately 170,000 clones, over 80% of them singletons. Sequenced sample: peripheral blood. These TCRs come from an older man who had recovered from COVID-19.

In this sample, this clone turned up once. CDR3 protein: CASRPGSSPPDTQYF. CDR3 sequence (DNA): TGTGCCAGCAGACCGGGATCCAGCCCCCCAGATACGCAGTATTTT. The J gene is TRBJ2-3, the V gene TRBV6-5; a weak D match, TRBD2 (5 bases). V gave up 6 bases and J gave up 4 bases, with 17 bases separating them. This CDR3 has 15 amino acids. Germline values: CDR1 MNHEY, CDR2 SVGAGI.

The genes are TRBV5-4 and TRBJ2-7; possibly TRBD1 for D (6 bases). Trimming shortened V by 4 bases and J by 3 bases, and 8 bases separated the two germline ends. Germline-derived CDR1 and CDR2 are SGHNT and YYREEE (reference sequence). CDR3 length: 12 amino acids. The CDR3 bases are TGTGCCAGCAGCCTACAGGGCTACGAGCAGTACTTC. Translation: CASSLQGYEQYF.

This clone was seen only a few times. This chain links TRBV7-2 with TRBJ1-4; TRBD1 matches 7 bases. Per germline, CDR1 SGHTA and CDR2 FQGNSA. V was pared by 5 bases and J by 8 bases, with 8 bases of the junction left unmatched. The CDR3 loop spans 14 amino acids. As DNA, the CDR3 is TGTGCCAGCAGCCAGGACAGGTGGGACGAAAAACTGTTTTTT. It is translated as CASSQDRWDEKLFF.

The chain employs TRBV10-3 and TRBJ1-6; D is perhaps TRBD1 (6 bases). Germline CDR1 reads ENHRY; CDR2 reads SYGVKD. The V and J ends lost 2 bases and 7 bases respectively, with 9 bases between them. This CDR3 is built from 14 residues. The CDR3 DNA is TGTGCCATCAGTGAGCAAACAGGGAATTCACCCCTCCACTTT. The encoded protein is CAISEQTGNSPLHF.

On this clone: The same CDR3 is also encoded by other DNA sequences in this sample. The chain employs TRBV5-4 and TRBJ1-2, with TRBD1 matching over 10 bases. Germline assignment: CDR1 SGHNT and CDR2 YYREEE (reference sequence). The CDR3 totals 15 residues. V trimming: 4 bases; J trimming: 4 bases; junction bases outside the gene matches: 7. The CDR3 protein is CASSQRQGAGYGYTF. In DNA, the CDR3 is TGTGCCAGCAGCCAACGACAGGGGGCCGGCTATGGCTACACCTTC.

The table lists this clone with a count of one. The J gene is TRBJ2-7, the V gene TRBV19, with D tentatively TRBD1 (5 bases). V lost 6 bases and J 0 bases, leaving 15 bases between the germline ends. The CDR3 runs 15 residues. CDR1 and CDR2 from the germline V gene are LNHDA and SQIVND (reference sequence). This CDR3 reads CASSSGLVGSYEQYF. The CDR3 nucleotides read TGTGCCAGTAGCTCAGGGTTGGTAGGCTCCTACGAGCAGTACTTC.

The chain uses TRBV9 and TRBJ2-7; D perhaps matches TRBD1 (6 bases). Trimming cost V 0 bases and J 5 bases, with 21 bases left between them. The CDR3 loop spans 17 amino acids. The germline CDR1 and CDR2 sequences are SGDLS and YYNGEE. The chain's CDR3 is CASSVVYLGTTFHEQYF. The CDR3 DNA reads TGTGCCAGCAGCGTAGTATACCTCGGGACAACTTTTCACGAGCAGTACTTC.

The chain joins TRBV9 to TRBJ2-1; 8 bases match TRBD2. The CDR3 extends over 16 amino acids. Germline values: CDR1 SGDLS, CDR2 YYNGEE. After removal of 1 base from V and 8 bases from J, the junction contained 11 bases not matched to a gene. The CDR3 spells CASSVNEAGARYEQFF. The CDR3 DNA reads TGTGCCAGCAGCGTAAATGAAGCGGGAGCTCGGTATGAGCAGTTCTTC.

The gene calls are TRBV5-4 and TRBJ1-3; the D gene is possibly TRBD1 (6 bases). The germline V gene has CDR1 SGHNT and CDR2 YYREEE (reference sequence). Trimming removed 4 bases from V and 2 bases from J, with 10 bases in between. The CDR3 covers 14 residues. CDR3 sequence (DNA): TGTGCCAGCAGCCCCGGGACACCTGGAAACACCATATATTTT. This codes for CASSPGTPGNTIYF.

The sample holds a few counts of this clone. CDR3 DNA sequence: TGTGCCAGCCGTCGAGACAGGGGACTCACTGAAGCTTTCTTT. Translated: CASRRDRGLTEAFF. The chain is built from TRBV6-5 and TRBJ1-1; 8 nucleotides line up with TRBD1. The trim removed 8 bases at V and 4 bases at J, leaving 9 bases unmatched. CDR1 and CDR2 from the germline V gene are MNHEY and SVGAGI. The CDR3 covers 14 residues.

The table lists this clone with a few counts. The gene calls are TRBV6-5 and TRBJ1-5, with a weak D call TRBD1 (5 bases). Germline V gene lookup returns CDR1 MNHEY and CDR2 SVGAGI. V dropped 5 bases and J dropped 6 bases, with 14 bases sitting between them. The length of the CDR3 is 14 residues. The CDR3 nucleotides read TGTGCCAGCAGTACGCAGGGTGCTGGTCAGCCCCAGCATTTT. Protein product: CASSTQGAGQPQHF.

This clone came up a few times. At one boundary the junction diverges from the germline segment, which might be a read error. The rearrangement links TRBV3-1 (or the pseudogene TRBV3-2) to TRBJ2-1; no clear D. The CDR3 covers 13 residues. Germline V gene lookup returns CDR1 LGHDT and CDR2 YNNKEL (reference sequence). The CDR3 loop reads CASSQANPLELFF. The DNA of the CDR3 is TGTGCCAGCAGCCAAGCGAACCCCCTGGAGCTGTTCTTC.